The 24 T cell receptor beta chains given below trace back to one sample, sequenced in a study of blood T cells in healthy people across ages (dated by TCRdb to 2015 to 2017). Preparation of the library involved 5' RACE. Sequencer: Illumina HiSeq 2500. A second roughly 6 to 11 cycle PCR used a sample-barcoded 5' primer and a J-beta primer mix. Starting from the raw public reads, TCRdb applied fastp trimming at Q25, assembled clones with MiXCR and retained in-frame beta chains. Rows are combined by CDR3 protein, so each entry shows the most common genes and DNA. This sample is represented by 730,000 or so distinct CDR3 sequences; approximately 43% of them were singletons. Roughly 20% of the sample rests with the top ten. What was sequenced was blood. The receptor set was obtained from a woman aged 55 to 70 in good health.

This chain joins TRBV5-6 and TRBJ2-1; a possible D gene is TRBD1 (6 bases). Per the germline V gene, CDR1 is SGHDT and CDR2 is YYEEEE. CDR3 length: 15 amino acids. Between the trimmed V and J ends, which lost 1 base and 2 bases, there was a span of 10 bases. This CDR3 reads CASSLTQGPYNEQFF. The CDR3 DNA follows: TGTGCCAGCAGCTTGACACAGGGACCCTACAATGAGCAGTTCTTC.

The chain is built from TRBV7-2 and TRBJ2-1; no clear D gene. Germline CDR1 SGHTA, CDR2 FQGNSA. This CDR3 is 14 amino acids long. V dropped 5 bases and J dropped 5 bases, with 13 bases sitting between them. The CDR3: CASSPRTQNNEQFF. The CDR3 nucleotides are TGTGCCAGCAGCCCGAGGACCCAAAACAATGAGCAGTTCTTC.

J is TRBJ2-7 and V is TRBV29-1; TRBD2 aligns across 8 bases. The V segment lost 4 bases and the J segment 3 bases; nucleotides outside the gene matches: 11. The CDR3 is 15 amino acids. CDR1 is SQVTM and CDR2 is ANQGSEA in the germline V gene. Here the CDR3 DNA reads TGCAGCGTTGTGCCCAGCGGGGGAACCTACTACGAGCAGTACTTC. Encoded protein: CSVVPSGGTYYEQYF.

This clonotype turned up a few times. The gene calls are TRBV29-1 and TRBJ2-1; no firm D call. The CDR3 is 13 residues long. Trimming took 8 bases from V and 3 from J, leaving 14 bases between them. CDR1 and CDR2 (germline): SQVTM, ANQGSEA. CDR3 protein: CSLERNHYNEQFF. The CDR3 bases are TGCAGCCTCGAGAGAAATCACTACAATGAGCAGTTCTTC.

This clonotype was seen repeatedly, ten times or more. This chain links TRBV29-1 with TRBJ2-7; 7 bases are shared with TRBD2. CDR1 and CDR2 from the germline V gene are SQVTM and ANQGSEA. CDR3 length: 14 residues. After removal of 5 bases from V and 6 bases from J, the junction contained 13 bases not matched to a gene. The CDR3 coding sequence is TGCAGCGTTACTGGAGGCGTGTGGGAGGGCGAGCAGTACTTC. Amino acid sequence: CSVTGGVWEGEQYF.

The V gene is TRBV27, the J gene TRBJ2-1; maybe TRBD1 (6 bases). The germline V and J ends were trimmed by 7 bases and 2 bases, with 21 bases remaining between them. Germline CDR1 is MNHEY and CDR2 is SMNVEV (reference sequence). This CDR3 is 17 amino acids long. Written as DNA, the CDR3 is TGTGCCAGCATTAAGGTTACCGGGGCAGGGGCCTACAATGAGCAGTTCTTC. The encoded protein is CASIKVTGAGAYNEQFF.

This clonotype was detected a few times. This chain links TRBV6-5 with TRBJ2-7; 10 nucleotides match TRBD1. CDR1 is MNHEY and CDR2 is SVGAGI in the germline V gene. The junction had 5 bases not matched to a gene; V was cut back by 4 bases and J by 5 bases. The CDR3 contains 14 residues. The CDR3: CASSLGQGLDEQYF. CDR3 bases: TGTGCCAGCAGTTTGGGACAGGGGCTGGACGAGCAGTACTTC.

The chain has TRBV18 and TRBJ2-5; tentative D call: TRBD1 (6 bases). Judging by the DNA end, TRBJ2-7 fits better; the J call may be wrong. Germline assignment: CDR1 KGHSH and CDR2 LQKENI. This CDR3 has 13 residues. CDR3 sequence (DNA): TGTGCCAGCTCACAACAGGGTATGTCCGAGCAGTACTTC. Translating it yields CASSQQGMSEQYF.

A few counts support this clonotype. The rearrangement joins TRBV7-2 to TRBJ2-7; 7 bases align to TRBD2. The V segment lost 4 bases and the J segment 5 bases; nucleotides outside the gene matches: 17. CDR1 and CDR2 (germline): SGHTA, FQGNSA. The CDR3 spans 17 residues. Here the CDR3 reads CASSYPPASGPSHEQYF. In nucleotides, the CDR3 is TGTGCCAGCAGCTACCCCCCCGCTAGCGGCCCTTCCCACGAGCAGTACTTC.

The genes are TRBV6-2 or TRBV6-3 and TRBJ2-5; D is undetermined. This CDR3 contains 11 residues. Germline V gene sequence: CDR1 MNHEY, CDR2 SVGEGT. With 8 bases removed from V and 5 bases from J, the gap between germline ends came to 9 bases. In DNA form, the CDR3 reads TGTGCCAGCGGTTCGTACGAGACCCAGTACTTC. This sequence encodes CASGSYETQYF.

This chain's CDR3 is CASSFMGGRAEQYF. CDR3 in DNA: TGTGCCAGCAGTTTTATGGGGGGCCGGGCTGAGCAGTACTTC. V is TRBV12-3 or TRBV12-4 and J is TRBJ2-5; D could derive from TRBD1 or TRBD2 (6 bases each). Trimming took off 3 bases at V and 11 bases at J, with 19 bases between the two ends. This CDR3 has 14 amino acids.

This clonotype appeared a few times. The CDR3, as DNA: TGCAGTGCTCCCTGGCAGGGGATGAACACTGAAGCTTTCTTT. Its translation: CSAPWQGMNTEAFF. The rearrangement joins TRBV20-1 to TRBJ1-1; a possible D gene is TRBD1 (6 bases). Germline V CDR1 and CDR2: DFQATT, SNEGSKA (reference sequence). The CDR3 length is 14 residues. V gave up 5 bases and J gave up 0 bases, with 13 bases separating them.

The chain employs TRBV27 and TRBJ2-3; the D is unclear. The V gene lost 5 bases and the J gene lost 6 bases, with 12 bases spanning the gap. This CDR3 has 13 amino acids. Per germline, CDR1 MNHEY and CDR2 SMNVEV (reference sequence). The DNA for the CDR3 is TGTGCCAGCAGTGTCCCAGCGTCGGATACGCAGTATTTT. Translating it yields CASSVPASDTQYF.

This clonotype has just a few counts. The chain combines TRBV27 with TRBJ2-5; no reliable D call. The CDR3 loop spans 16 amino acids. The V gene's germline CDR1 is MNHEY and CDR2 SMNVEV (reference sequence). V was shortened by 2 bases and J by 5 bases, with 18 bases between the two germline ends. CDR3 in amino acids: CASSLPVGQATETQYF. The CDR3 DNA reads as TGTGCCAGCAGTTTACCCGTCGGTCAGGCGACGGAGACCCAGTACTTC.

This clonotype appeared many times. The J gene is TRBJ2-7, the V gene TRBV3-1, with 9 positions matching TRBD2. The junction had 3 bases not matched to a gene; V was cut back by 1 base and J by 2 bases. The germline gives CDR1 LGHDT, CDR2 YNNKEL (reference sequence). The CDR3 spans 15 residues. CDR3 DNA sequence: TGTGCCAGCAGCCAAGTTCTAGCGGGGACCTACGAGCAGTACTTC. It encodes CASSQVLAGTYEQYF.

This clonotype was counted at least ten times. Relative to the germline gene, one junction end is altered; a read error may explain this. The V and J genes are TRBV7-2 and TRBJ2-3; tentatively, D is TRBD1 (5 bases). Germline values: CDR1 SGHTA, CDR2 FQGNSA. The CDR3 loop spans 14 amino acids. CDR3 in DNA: TGCGCCAGCAGCCTTGCAGGGAATACAGATACGCAGTATTTT. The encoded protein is CASSLAGNTDTQYF.

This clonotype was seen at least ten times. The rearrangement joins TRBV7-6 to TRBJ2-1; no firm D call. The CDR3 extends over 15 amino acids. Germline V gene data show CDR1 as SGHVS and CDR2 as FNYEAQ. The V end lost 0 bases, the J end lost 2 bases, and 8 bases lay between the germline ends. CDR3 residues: CASSLAVGAYNEQFF. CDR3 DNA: TGTGCCAGCAGCTTAGCGGTCGGCGCCTACAATGAGCAGTTCTTC.

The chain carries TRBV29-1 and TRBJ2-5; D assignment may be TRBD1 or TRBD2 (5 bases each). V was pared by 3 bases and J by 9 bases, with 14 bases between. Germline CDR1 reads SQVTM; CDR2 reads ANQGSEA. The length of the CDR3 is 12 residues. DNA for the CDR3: TGCAGCGTTGATAGTGGGGGATGGGCCCAGTACTTC. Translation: CSVDSGGWAQYF.

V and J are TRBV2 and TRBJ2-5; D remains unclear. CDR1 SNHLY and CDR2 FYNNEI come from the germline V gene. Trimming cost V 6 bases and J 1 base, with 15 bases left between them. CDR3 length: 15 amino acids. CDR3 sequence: CASRAYGPSQETQYF. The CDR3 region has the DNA TGTGCCAGCAGGGCCTACGGTCCCTCCCAAGAGACCCAGTACTTC.

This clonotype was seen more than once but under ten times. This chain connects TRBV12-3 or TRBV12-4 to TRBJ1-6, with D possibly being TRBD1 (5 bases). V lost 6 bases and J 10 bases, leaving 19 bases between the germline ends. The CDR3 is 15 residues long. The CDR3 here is CASSPTGQGFSPLHF. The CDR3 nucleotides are TGTGCCAGCAGCCCTACGGGGCAGGGATTCTCACCCCTCCACTTT.

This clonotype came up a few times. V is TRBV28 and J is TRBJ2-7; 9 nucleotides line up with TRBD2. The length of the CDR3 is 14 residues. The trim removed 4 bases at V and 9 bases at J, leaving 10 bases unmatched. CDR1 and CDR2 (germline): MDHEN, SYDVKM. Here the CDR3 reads CASSYSGSPLRQYF. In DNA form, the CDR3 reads TGTGCCAGCAGTTATAGCGGGAGTCCGCTTCGGCAGTACTTC.

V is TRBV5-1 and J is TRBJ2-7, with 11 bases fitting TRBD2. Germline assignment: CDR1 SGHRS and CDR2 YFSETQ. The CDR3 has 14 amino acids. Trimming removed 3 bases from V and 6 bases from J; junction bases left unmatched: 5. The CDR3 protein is CASSYSGGGSEQYF. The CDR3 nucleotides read TGCGCCAGCAGCTATAGCGGGGGGGGATCCGAGCAGTACTTC.

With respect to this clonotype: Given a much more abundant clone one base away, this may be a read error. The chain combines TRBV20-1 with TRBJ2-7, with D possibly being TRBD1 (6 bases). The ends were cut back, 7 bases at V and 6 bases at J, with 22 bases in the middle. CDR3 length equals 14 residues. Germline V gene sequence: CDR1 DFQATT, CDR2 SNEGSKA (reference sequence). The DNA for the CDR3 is TGCAGTGGGAATATAGGTAGCAGGGGTCGCGAGCAGTACTTC. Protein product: CSGNIGSRGREQYF.

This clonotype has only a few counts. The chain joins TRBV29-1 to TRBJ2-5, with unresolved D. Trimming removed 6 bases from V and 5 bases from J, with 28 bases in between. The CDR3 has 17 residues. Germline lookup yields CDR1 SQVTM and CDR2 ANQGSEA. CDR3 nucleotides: TGCAGCGTGACAAAGGGCGGTGTGAGGTCAAGATGGGAGACCCAGTACTTC. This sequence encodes CSVTKGGVRSRWETQYF.